This T cell receptor beta chain was found in a study of identical twins' blood T cells. Study-level results: Twin similarity might stem from environmental factors, not only genetics.

This clonotype has only a few counts. The antigen is undetermined. V lost 10 bases, J lost 0 bases, and 13 bases lay in between. Germline V lookup: CDR1 MNHEY, CDR2 SVGEGT. The CDR3 length is 13 residues. MiXCR was run by TCRdb on the 5' RACE reads, yielding one entry per CDR3 protein. The data show hundreds of thousands of distinct CDR3 sequences, under 30% seen once. What was sequenced was PBMCs. This receptor was identified in a woman between 18 and 50 years old in good health. The chain has TRBV6-2 or TRBV6-3 and TRBJ2-7; D is possibly TRBD2 (5 bases). The CDR3 bases are TGTGCCACTAAACCGGGAACCTCCTACGAGCAGTACTTC. Translation: CATKPGTSYEQYF.